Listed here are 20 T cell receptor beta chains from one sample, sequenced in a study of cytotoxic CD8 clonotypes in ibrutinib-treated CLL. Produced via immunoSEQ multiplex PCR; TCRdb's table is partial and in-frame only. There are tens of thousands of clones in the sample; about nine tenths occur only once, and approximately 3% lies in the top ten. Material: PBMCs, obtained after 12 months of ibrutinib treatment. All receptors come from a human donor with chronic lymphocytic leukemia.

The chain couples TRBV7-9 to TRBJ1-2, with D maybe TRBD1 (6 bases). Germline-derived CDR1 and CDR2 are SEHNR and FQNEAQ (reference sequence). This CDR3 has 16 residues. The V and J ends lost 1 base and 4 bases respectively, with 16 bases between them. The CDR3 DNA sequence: TGTGCCAGCAGCTTAGGACCTCAGGGGCGAAGCTATGGCTACACCTTC. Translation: CASSLGPQGRSYGYTF.

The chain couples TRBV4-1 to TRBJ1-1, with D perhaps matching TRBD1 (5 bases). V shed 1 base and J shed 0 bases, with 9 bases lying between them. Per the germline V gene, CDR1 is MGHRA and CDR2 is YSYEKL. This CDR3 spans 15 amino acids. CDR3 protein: CASSQVGDLNTEAFF. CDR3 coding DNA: TGCGCCAGCAGCCAAGTCGGGGACCTGAACACTGAAGCTTTCTTT.

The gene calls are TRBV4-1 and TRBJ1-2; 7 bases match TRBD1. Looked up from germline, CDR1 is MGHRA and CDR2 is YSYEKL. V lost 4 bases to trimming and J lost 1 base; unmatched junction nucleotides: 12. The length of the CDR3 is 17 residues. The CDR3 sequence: CASSLPPGQVNNYGYTF. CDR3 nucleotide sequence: TGCGCCAGCAGCCTCCCCCCTGGACAGGTGAATAACTATGGCTACACCTTC.

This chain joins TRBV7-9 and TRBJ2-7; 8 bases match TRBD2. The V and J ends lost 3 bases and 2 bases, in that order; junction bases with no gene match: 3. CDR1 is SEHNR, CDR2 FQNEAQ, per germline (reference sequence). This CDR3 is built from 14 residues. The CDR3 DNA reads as TGTGCCAGCAGCTTGACTAGCGTTACCTACGAGCAGTACTTC. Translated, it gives CASSLTSVTYEQYF.

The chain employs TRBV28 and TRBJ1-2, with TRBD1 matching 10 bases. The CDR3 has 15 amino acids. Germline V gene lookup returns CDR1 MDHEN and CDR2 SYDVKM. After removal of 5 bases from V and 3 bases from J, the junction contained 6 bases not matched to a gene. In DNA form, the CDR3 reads TGTGCCAGCAGTACGGGCGGGACAGGGGACTATGGCTACACCTTC. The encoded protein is CASSTGGTGDYGYTF.

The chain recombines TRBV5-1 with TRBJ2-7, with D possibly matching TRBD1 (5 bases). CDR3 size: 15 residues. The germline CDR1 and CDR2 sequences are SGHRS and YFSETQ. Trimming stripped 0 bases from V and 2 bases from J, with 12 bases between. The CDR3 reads CASSLDTGLAYEQYF. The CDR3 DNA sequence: TGCGCCAGCAGCTTGGACACAGGCCTAGCCTACGAGCAGTACTTC.

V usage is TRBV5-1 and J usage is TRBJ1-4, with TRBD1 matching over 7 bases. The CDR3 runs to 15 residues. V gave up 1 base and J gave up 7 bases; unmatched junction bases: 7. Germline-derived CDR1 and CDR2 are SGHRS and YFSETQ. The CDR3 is CASSLNRGASEKLFF. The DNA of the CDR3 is TGCGCCAGCAGCTTGAACAGGGGTGCGAGTGAAAAACTGTTTTTT.

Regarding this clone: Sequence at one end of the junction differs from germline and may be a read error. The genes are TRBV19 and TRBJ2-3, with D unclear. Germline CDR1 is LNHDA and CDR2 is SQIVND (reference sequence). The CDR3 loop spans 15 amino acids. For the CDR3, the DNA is TGTGCCAGTAGCATAGTCAGCACTAGCACAGATACGCAGTATTTT. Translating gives CASSIVSTSTDTQYF.

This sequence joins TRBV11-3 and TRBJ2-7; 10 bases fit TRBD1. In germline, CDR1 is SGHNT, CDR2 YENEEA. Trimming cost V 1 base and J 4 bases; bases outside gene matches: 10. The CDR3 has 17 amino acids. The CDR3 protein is CASSLGHGQGGIYEQYF. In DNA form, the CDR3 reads TGTGCCAGCAGCTTAGGACATGGACAGGGGGGAATTTACGAGCAGTACTTC.

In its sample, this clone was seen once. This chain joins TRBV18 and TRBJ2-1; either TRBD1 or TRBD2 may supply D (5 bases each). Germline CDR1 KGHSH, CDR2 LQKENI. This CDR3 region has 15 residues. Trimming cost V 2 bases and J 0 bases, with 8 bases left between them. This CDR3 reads CASSPGAGSYNEQFF. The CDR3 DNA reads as TGTGCCAGCTCACCAGGGGCGGGCTCCTACAATGAGCAGTTCTTC. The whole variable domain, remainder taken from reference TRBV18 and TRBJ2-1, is NAGVMQNPRHLVRRRGQEARLRCSPMKGHSHVYWYRQLPEEGLKFMVYLQKENIIDESGMPKERFSAEFPKEGPSILRIQQVVRGDSAAYFCASSPGAGSYNEQFFGPGTRLTVL.

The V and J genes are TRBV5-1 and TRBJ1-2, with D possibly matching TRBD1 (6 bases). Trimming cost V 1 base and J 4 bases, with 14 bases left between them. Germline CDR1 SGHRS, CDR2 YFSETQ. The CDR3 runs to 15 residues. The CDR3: CASSLTGTGAYGYTF. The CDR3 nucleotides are TGCGCCAGCAGCTTGACGGGGACGGGGGCCTATGGCTACACCTTC.

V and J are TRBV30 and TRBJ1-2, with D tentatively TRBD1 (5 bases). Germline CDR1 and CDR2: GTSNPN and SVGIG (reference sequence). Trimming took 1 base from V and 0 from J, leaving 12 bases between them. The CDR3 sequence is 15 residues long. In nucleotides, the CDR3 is TGTGCCTGGAGTGATGGACAACCGGCTAACTATGGCTACACCTTC. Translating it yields CAWSDGQPANYGYTF.

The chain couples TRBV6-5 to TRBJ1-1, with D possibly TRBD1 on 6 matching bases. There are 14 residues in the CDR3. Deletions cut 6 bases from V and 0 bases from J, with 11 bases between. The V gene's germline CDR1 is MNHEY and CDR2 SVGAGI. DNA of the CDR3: TGTGCCAGCAGAAGGCAGGGGCTGAACACTGAAGCTTTCTTT. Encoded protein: CASRRQGLNTEAFF.

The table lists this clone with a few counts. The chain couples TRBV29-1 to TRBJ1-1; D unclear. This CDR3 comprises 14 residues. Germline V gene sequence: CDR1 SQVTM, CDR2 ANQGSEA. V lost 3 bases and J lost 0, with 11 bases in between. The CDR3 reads CSVDPTGLNTEAFF. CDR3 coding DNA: TGCAGCGTTGACCCCACCGGGTTGAACACTGAAGCTTTCTTT.

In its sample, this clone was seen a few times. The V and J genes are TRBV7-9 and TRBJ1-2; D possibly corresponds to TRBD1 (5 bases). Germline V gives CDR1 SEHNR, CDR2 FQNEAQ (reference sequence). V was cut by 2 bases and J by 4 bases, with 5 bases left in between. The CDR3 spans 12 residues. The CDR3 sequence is CASSLRGYGYTF. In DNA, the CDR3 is TGTGCCAGCAGCTTAAGGGGCTATGGCTACACCTTC.

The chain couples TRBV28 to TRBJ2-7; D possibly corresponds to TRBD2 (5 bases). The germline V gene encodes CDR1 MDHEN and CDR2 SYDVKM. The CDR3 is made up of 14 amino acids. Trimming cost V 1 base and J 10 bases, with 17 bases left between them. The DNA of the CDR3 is TGTGCCAGCAGTTTATTGGGAGCTTCAGTGCCTCAGTACTTC. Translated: CASSLLGASVPQYF.

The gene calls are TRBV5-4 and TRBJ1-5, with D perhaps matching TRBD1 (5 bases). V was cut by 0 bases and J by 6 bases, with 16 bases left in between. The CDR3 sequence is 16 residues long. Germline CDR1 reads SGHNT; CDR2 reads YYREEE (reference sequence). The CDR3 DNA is TGTGCCAGCAGCTTGGGAGGGGCTAGGGCGGGTCAGCCCCAGCATTTT. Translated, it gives CASSLGGARAGQPQHF.

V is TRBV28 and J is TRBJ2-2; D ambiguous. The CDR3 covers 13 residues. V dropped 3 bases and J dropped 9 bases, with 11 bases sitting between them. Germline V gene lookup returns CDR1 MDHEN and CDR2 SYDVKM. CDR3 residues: CASSFDSLRELFF. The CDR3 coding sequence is TGTGCCAGCAGTTTCGATTCATTGCGGGAGCTGTTTTTT.

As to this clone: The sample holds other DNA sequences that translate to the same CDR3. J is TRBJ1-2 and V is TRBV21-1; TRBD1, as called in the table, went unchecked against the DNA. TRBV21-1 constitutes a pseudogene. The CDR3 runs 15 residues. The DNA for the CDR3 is TGTGCCAGCAGCAAACGGACAGGGAAACAGGGAGGCTACACCTTC. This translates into CASSKRTGKQGGYTF.

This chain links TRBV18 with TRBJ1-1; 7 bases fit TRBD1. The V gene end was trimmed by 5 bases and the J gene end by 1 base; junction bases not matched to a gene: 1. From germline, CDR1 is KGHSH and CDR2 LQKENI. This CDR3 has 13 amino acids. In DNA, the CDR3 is TGTGCCAGCTCAGGACAGGAGAACACTGAAGCTTTCTTT. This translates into CASSGQENTEAFF.